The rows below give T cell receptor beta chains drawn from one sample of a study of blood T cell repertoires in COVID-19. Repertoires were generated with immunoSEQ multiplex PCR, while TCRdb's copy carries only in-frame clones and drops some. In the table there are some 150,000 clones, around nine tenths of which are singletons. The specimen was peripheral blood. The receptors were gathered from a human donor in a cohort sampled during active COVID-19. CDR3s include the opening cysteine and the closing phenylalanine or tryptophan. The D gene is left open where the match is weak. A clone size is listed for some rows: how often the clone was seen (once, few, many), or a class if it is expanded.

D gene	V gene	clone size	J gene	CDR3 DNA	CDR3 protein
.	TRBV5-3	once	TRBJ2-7	TGTGCCAGAAGCTCTTACCGCCGACAGGGAAAATCGGGAGAGAGGTACTTC	CARSSYRRQGKSGERYF
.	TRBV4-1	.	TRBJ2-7	TGCGCCAGCAGCCAAGATAAGTCGGGTTTATACGAGCAGTACTTC	CASSQDKSGLYEQYF
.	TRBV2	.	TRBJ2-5	TGTGCCAGCAGGACGACAGGAGAGACCCAGTACTTC	CASRTTGETQYF
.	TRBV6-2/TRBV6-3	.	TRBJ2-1	TGTGCCAGCAGTTACGGGGGGGCGCGATACAATGAGCAGTTCTTC	CASSYGGARYNEQFF
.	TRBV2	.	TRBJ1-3	TGTGCCAGCAGTGTTTTAGGAAACACCATATATTTT	CASSVLGNTIYF
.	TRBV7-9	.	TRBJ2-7	TGTGCCAGCAGCTTAGCATCCGGGACTGACTCCTACGAGCAGTACTTC	CASSLASGTDSYEQYF
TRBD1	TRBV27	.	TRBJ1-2	TGTGCCAGCAGTTTCCGACAGGGCAATGGCTACACCTTC	CASSFRQGNGYTF
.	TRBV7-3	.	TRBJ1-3	TGTGCCAGCAGCTTGGGGGGGCCTGGAAACACCATATATTTT	CASSLGGPGNTIYF
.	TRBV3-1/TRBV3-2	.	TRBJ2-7	TGTGCCAGCAGGACAGGCACCGACTGCGAGCAGTACTTC	CASRTGTDCEQYF
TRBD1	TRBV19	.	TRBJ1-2	TGTGCCAGTAGTCTACAGGGGGCGGGCTATGGCTACACCTTC	CASSLQGAGYGYTF
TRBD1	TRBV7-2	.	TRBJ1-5	TGTGCCAGCAGCGTATGGACAGGGGGCGCGGGCAATCAGCCCCAGCATTTT	CASSVWTGGAGNQPQHF
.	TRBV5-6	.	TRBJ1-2	TGTGCCAGCAGCAACGGTCCCCGGTATTGGGGCTACACCTTC	CASSNGPRYWGYTF
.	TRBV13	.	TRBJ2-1	TGTGCCAGCAGCTTAGACAGGGCTATTGACTACAATGAGCAGTTCTTC	CASSLDRAIDYNEQFF
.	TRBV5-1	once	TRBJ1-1	TGCGCCAGCAGCTCCGGACGGGATGGTGAAGCTTTCTTT	CASSSGRDGEAFF
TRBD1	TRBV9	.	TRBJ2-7	TGTGCCAGCAGCCGCGACAGGGATGAGCAGTACTTC	CASSRDRDEQYF
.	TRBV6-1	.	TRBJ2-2	TGTGCCAGCAGTGAAGGGACACCAAACACCGGGGAGCTGTTTTTT	CASSEGTPNTGELFF
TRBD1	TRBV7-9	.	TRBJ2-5	TGTGCCAGCAGCTTAGGGAAGACAGGGGGAAGGTCAGAGACCCAGTACTTC	CASSLGKTGGRSETQYF
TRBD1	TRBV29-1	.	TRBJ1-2	TGCAGCGTTGCCCCCGGACAGGGGGGAGGCTACACCTTC	CSVAPGQGGGYTF
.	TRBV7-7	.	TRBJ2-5	TGTGCCAGCAGCTTAGTGGACACGGAGACCCAGTACTTC	CASSLVDTETQYF
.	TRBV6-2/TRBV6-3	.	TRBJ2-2	TGTGCCAGCAGTTACCGCTCTGGACTAAATACCGGGGAGCTGTTTTTT	CASSYRSGLNTGELFF
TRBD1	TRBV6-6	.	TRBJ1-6	TGTGCCAGCAGTTCGACAGGGGTACGATCACCCCTCCACTTT	CASSSTGVRSPLHF
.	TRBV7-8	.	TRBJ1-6	TGTGCCAGCAGCTTAACACCCCGGGGGAGCTATAATTCACCCCTCCACTTT	CASSLTPRGSYNSPLHF
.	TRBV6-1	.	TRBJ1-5	TGTGCCAGCAGTGAAGTCAACGGGAGCAATCAGCCCCAGCATTTT	CASSEVNGSNQPQHF
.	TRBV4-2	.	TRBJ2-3	TGTGCCAGCAGCCAAGAACTAGATGGGAGCACAGATACGCAGTATTTT	CASSQELDGSTDTQYF
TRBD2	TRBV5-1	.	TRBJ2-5	TGCGCCAGCAGCTTAGCGGGGGGGCGCTTGGAGACCCAGTACTTC	CASSLAGGRLETQYF
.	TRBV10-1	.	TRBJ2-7	TGCGCCAGCATGATCCCGGAGGACAGCCACTACGAGCAGTACTTC	CASMIPEDSHYEQYF
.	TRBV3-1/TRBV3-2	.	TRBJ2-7	TGTGCCAGCAGCCAAGATTTGACAGCGGAGCAGTACTTC	CASSQDLTAEQYF
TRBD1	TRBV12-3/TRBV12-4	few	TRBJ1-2	TGTGCCAGCAGCCCCGAAGGGGGCAATGGCTACACCTTC	CASSPEGGNGYTF
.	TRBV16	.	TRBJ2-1	TGTGCCAGCAGCCAGTACAGGGCAAACTCCTACAATGAGCAGTTCTTC	CASSQYRANSYNEQFF
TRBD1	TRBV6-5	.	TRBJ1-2	TGTGCCAGCAGTAAATGGACAGGGGGCGGCTATGGCTACACCTTC	CASSKWTGGGYGYTF
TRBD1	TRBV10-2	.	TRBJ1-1	TGCGCCAGCAGTGAGTCACAGGACAGGGAAGCTTTCTTT	CASSESQDREAFF
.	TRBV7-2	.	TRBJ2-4	TGTGCCAGCAGCCCCGGGGACTTCGCCAAAAACATTCAGTACTTC	CASSPGDFAKNIQYF
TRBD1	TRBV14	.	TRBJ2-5	TGTGCCAGCAGCCGTTGGACAGGGGGACAGACCCAGTACTTC	CASSRWTGGQTQYF
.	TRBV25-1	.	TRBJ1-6	TGTGCCAGCAGTAAAGACAGGTCTTTGGAGCCCCTCCACTTT	CASSKDRSLEPLHF
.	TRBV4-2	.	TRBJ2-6	TGTGCCAGCAACCCCGTTTTGCGCAGGGGAGTTACTGGGGCCAACGTCCTGACTTTC	CASNPVLRRGVTGANVLTF
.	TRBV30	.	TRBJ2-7	TGTGCCTGGAGTACCGGGACATTCTCCTACGAGCAGTACTTC	CAWSTGTFSYEQYF
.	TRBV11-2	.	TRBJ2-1	TGTGCCAGCAGCTCGGAGGTAGGAGAGCAGTTCTTC	CASSSEVGEQFF
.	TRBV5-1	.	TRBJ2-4	TGCGCCAGCAGCTTGGGGCAAAACATTCAGTACTTC	CASSLGQNIQYF
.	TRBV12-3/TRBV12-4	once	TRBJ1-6	TGTGCCAGCAGTTTAGTATTTTCACCCCTCCACTTT	CASSLVFSPLHF
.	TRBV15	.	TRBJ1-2	TGTGCCACCAGCAGAGATAAGGCGGGGGGCTATGGCTACACCTTC	CATSRDKAGGYGYTF
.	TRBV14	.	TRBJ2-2	TGTGCCAGCAGCCAAGGTCAGAGGGACACCGGGGAGCTGTTTTTT	CASSQGQRDTGELFF
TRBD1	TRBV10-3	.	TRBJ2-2	TGTGCCATCAGAGCCGGGACAGGGAGAACCGGGGAGCTGTTTTTT	CAIRAGTGRTGELFF
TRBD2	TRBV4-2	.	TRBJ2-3	TGTGCCAGCAGCCAAGAACGGGGGGAGGGCACAGATACGCAGTATTTT	CASSQERGEGTDTQYF
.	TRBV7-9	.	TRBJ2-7	TGTGCCAGCAGCATACTTGGAGTATTCGAGCAGTACTTC	CASSILGVFEQYF
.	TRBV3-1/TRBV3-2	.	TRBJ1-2	TGTGCCAGCAGCGAAAGACAGATAAACTATGGCTACACCTTC	CASSERQINYGYTF
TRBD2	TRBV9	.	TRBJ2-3	TGTGCCAGCAGCGAGTCCGGCGGGGGGGCGTATACGCAGTATTTT	CASSESGGGAYTQYF
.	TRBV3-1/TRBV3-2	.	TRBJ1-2	TGTGCCAGCAGCCAAGATCCGACAGAACTCTATGGCTACACCTTC	CASSQDPTELYGYTF
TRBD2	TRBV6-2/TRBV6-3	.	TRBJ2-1	TGTGCCAGCAGTTACTCTAGCGGGGGGGCCAATGAGCAGTTCTTC	CASSYSSGGANEQFF
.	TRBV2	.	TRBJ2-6	TGTGCCAGCACGCTGAGGGGGAGGGTAGCTCGCTCTGGGGCCAACGTCCTGACTTTC	CASTLRGRVARSGANVLTF
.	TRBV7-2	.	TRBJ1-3	TGTGCCAGCAGCTTAAGTATGACAGCCTCTGGAAACACCATATATTTT	CASSLSMTASGNTIYF
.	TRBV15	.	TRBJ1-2	TGTGCCACCAGCAGAGGCGGGGTTGGCTACACCTTC	CATSRGGVGYTF
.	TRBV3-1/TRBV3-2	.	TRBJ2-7	TGTGCCAGCACCCCGCCCGGGGCCTACGAGCAGTACTTC	CASTPPGAYEQYF
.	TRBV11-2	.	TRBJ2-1	TGTGCCAGCAGCTTCGAAGACGCGAGGGGGGGTTATGAGCAGTTCTTC	CASSFEDARGGYEQFF
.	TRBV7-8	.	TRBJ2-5	TGTGCCAGCAGCTTAGCTGGCGACAGCGAAGAGACCCAGTACTTC	CASSLAGDSEETQYF
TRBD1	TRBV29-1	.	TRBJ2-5	TGCAGCGTTACCCGACAGGGGGACGAGACCCAGTACTTC	CSVTRQGDETQYF
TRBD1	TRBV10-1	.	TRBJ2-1	TGCGCCAGCAGCACGACAGGGATAATGTACAATGAGCAGTTCTTC	CASSTTGIMYNEQFF
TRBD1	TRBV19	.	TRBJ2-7	TGTGCCAGTAGTGAGGGACAGGGGTCCTACGAGCAGTACTTC	CASSEGQGSYEQYF
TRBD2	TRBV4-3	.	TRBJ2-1	TGCGCCAGCAGCCAAGCCGGGACTAGAAGCAATGAGCAGTTCTTC	CASSQAGTRSNEQFF
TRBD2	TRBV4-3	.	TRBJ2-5	TGCGCCAGCAGCACCCGGACTAGCGGCGCAGAGACCCAGTACTTC	CASSTRTSGAETQYF